Following are 7 T cell receptor beta chains from one sample sequenced in a study of cytomegalovirus exposure and HLA in healthy donors. PCR used 60 Vbeta primers and 13 Jbeta primers. Only in-frame clones appear in the TCRdb table, and some are missing; sequencing was by immunoSEQ multiplex PCR. The sample records a few hundred thousand clones, 65% to 80% being singletons. The source material was PBMCs. The receptors were gathered from a girl aged 2-15 years in good health and CMV-seronegative.

V and J are TRBV21-1 and TRBJ2-3; the table's TRBD2 call for D was not verified on the DNA. TRBV21-1 constitutes a pseudogene. The CDR3 is 16 amino acids. In nucleotides, the CDR3 is TGTGCCAGCAGCAACCTATGGCGGGAGGTCACAGATACGCAGTATTTT. This translates into CASSNLWREVTDTQYF.

The chain employs TRBV29-1 and TRBJ1-1; D call uncertain. The CDR3 has 14 residues. Germline CDR1 reads SQVTM; CDR2 reads ANQGSEA. The V gene lost 7 bases and the J gene lost 0 bases, with 15 bases spanning the gap. CDR3 nucleotide sequence: TGCAGCGCCCACGTACCAGACATGAACACTGAAGCTTTCTTT. Translating it yields CSAHVPDMNTEAFF.

The genes are TRBV6-6 and TRBJ1-6, with TRBD1 identical over 7 bases. The CDR3 has 14 residues. Germline CDR1 is MNHNY and CDR2 is SVGAGI (reference sequence). The V gene end was trimmed by 4 bases and the J gene end by 7 bases; junction bases not matched to a gene: 4. In DNA, the CDR3 is TGTGCCAGCAGTTCGTCGACAGGGAATTCACCCCTCCACTTT. This translates into CASSSSTGNSPLHF.

This clone has more than one count but fewer than ten. The chain recombines TRBV7-9 with TRBJ1-5, with 9 bases identical to TRBD1. Trimming cost V 5 bases and J 7 bases; bases outside gene matches: 6. CDR3 length: 14 amino acids. Germline values: CDR1 SEHNR, CDR2 FQNEAQ (reference sequence). As DNA, the CDR3 is TGTGCCAGCAGCCTCACAGGGGGCGAGCAGCCCCAGCATTTT. Translating it yields CASSLTGGEQPQHF.

The rearrangement links TRBV29-1 to TRBJ1-1, with 7 positions matching TRBD1. This CDR3 comprises 14 residues. V shed 6 bases and J 1 base; nucleotides not matched to a gene: 8. CDR1 and CDR2 from the germline V gene are SQVTM and ANQGSEA. The CDR3 sequence is CSVASQGGNTEAFF. As DNA, the CDR3 is TGCAGCGTCGCTAGTCAGGGGGGGAACACTGAAGCTTTCTTT.

The chain employs TRBV7-9 and TRBJ2-5; perhaps TRBD1 as D (6 bases). The V end lost 6 bases, the J end lost 0 bases, and 11 bases lay between the germline ends. The CDR3 has 14 amino acids. Germline-derived CDR1 and CDR2 are SEHNR and FQNEAQ (reference sequence). The DNA of the CDR3 is TGTGCCAGCAGTCCCCAGGGGTACCAAGAGACCCAGTACTTC. This sequence encodes CASSPQGYQETQYF. The variable domain in full, completed from reference TRBV7-9 and TRBJ2-5, reads DTGVSQNPRHKITKRGQNVTFRCDPISEHNRLYWYRQTLGQGPEFLTYFQNEAQLEKSRLLSDRFSAERPKGSFSTLEIQRTEQGDSAMYLCASSPQGYQETQYFGPGTRLLVL.

The chain couples TRBV2 to TRBJ2-7; a weak D match, TRBD2 (5 bases). Trimming left V 6 bases short and J 0 bases short, with 18 bases between. The CDR3 length is 16 residues. Germline assignment: CDR1 SNHLY and CDR2 FYNNEI. CDR3 loop: CASREYWEIGSYEQYF. The CDR3 nucleotides are TGTGCCAGCAGGGAATATTGGGAGATTGGCTCCTACGAGCAGTACTTC.